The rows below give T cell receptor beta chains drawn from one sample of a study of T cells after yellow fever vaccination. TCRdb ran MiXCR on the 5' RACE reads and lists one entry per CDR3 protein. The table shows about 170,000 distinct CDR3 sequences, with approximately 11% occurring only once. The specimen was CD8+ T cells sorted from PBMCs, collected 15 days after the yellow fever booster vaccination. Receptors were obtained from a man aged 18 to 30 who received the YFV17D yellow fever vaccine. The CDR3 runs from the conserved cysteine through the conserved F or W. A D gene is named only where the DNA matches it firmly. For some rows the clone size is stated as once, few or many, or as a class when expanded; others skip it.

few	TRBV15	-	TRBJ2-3	CATSRDTGRSTDTQYF	TGTGCCACCAGCAGAGATACCGGCAGAAGCACAGATACGCAGTATTTT
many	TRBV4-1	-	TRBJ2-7	CASSQGGTYEQYF	TGCGCCAGCAGCCAAGGGGGAACCTACGAGCAGTACTTC
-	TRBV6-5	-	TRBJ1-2	CASSYSATGTTGYTF	TGTGCCAGCAGTTACTCGGCCACCGGAACTACTGGCTACACCTTC
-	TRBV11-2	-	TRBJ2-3	CASSLGGRTGRTDTQYF	TGTGCCAGCAGCTTGGGAGGGAGGACAGGGAGAACAGATACGCAGTATTTT
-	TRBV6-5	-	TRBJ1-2	CASSYSRSSSGYTF	TGTGCCAGCAGTTACTCGAGGTCGAGTAGTGGCTACACCTTC
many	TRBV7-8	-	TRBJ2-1	CASSAGNEQFF	TGTGCCAGCAGTGCAGGGAATGAGCAGTTCTTC
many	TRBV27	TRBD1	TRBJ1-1	CASSFGQGNTEAFF	TGTGCCAGCAGTTTTGGACAGGGGAACACTGAAGCTTTCTTT
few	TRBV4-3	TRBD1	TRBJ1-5	CASSQGTGIEPQHF	TGCGCCAGCAGCCAAGGGACAGGGATTGAGCCCCAGCATTTT
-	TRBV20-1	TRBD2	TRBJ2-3	CSAPRGGGLDTQYF	TGCAGTGCTCCCCGGGGCGGGGGATTAGATACGCAGTATTTT
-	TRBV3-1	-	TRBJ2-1	CASSQMGPPRNEQFF	TGTGCCAGCAGCCAAATGGGGCCCCCCCGGAATGAGCAGTTCTTC
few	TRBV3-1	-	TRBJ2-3	CASSQVIHGARGKTDTQYF	TGTGCCAGCAGCCAAGTTATTCATGGGGCCAGGGGAAAAACAGATACGCAGTATTTT
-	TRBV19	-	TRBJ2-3	CASGFVDTQYF	TGTGCCAGTGGGTTTGTAGATACGCAGTATTTT
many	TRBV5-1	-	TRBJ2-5	CASSYPSTQETQYF	TGCGCCAGCAGCTACCCTAGCACCCAAGAGACCCAGTACTTC